This passage covers 14 T cell receptor beta chains from one sample sequenced in a study of blood T cell repertoires in COVID-19. Repertoires were generated with immunoSEQ multiplex PCR, while TCRdb's copy carries only in-frame clones and drops some. In the table there are roughly 260,000 clones, around nine tenths of which are singletons. The source material was peripheral blood. The receptors were sampled from a man aged 35-49 years who had recovered from COVID-19.

This clone was recorded once. The chain recombines TRBV10-1 with TRBJ1-1, with a possible D match to TRBD1 (5 bases). CDR1 and CDR2 (germline): WNHNN, SYGVQD (reference sequence). The CDR3 is 14 residues long. V was cut by 4 bases and J by 5 bases, with 14 bases left in between. The CDR3 nucleotides are TGCGCCAGCAGTGGATCAGGGATAGGTACTGAAGCTTTCTTT. It codes for CASSGSGIGTEAFF.

The chain employs TRBV7-9 and TRBJ1-2, with no clear D. Trimming took off 1 base at V and 5 bases at J, with 11 bases between the two ends. The CDR3 contains 14 residues. The germline V gene has CDR1 SEHNR and CDR2 FQNEAQ (reference sequence). CDR3 coding DNA: TGTGCCAGCAGCTTAGATCTACCCAATTATGGCTACACCTTC. Translated: CASSLDLPNYGYTF.

This chain links TRBV6-5 with TRBJ2-7; 9 nucleotides align to TRBD2. The CDR3 extends over 14 amino acids. CDR1 is MNHEY, CDR2 SVGAGI, per germline. J gave up 6 bases and V 7 bases, and 10 bases lay outside the gene matches. CDR3 protein: CASTSGASGVEQYF. The CDR3 nucleotides are TGTGCCAGCACGAGTGGGGCTAGCGGGGTCGAGCAGTACTTC.

This sequence joins TRBV6-1 and TRBJ1-2; 9 nucleotides align to TRBD1. The V gene end was trimmed by 2 bases and the J gene end by 4 bases; junction bases not matched to a gene: 8. CDR1 and CDR2 (germline): MNHNS, SASEGT. The CDR3 sequence is 16 residues long. The CDR3 nucleotides are TGTGCCAGCAGTGAAAGTCCGACAGGGGGTATCTATGGCTACACCTTC. This codes for CASSESPTGGIYGYTF.

The chain joins TRBV9 to TRBJ2-5, with 7 bases fitting TRBD2. The CDR3 runs to 15 residues. In germline, CDR1 is SGDLS, CDR2 YYNGEE. V gave up 0 bases and J gave up 1 base; unmatched junction bases: 3. The CDR3 DNA is TGTGCCAGCAGCGTAGGTGGGGGGGGCCAAGAGACCCAGTACTTC. It codes for CASSVGGGGQETQYF.

The chain links TRBV7-3 to TRBJ2-5, with D maybe TRBD2 (5 bases). Germline values: CDR1 SGHTA, CDR2 FQGTGA. The V and J ends lost 5 bases and 2 bases respectively, with 18 bases between them. The CDR3 loop spans 16 amino acids. The CDR3 bases are TGTGCCAGCAGCCTAGGACTGGCTCGCGGGCAAGAGACCCAGTACTTC. Protein: CASSLGLARGQETQYF.

The V gene is TRBV7-7, the J gene TRBJ2-2; 9 bases are a match to TRBD1. The CDR3 loop spans 16 amino acids. Germline V gene lookup returns CDR1 SSHAT and CDR2 FNYEAQ (reference sequence). The J segment lost 4 bases and the V segment lost 2 bases, leaving 5 bases of the junction unmatched. The CDR3 here is CASSLSGQGVTGELFF. The CDR3 DNA reads as TGTGCCAGCAGCTTATCGGGACAGGGTGTCACCGGGGAGCTGTTTTTT.

This rearrangement joins TRBV14 to TRBJ2-4, with a possible D match to TRBD2 (6 bases). CDR1 is SGHDN, CDR2 FVKESK, per germline. This CDR3 region has 17 residues. The V end was cut by 1 base, the J end by 0 bases, with 13 bases between. CDR3 residues: CASSQAEEAGAKNIQYF. The CDR3 bases are TGTGCCAGCAGCCAAGCCGAAGAAGCGGGAGCCAAAAACATTCAGTACTTC.

CDR3 sequence (DNA): TGTGCCACCAGCAGAGAGTTCGGAGGTATCGGCGGGGAGCTGTTTTTT. This codes for CATSREFGGIGGELFF. The chain is built from TRBV15 and TRBJ2-2; D is possibly TRBD2 (5 bases). Germline-derived CDR1 and CDR2 are LNHNV and YYDKDF (reference sequence). V lost 0 bases to trimming and J lost 7 bases, with 15 bases between them. The CDR3 sequence is 16 residues long.

The rearrangement links TRBV5-1 to TRBJ2-1; 8 bases are shared with TRBD2. V gave up 0 bases and J gave up 9 bases; unmatched junction bases: 2. Looked up from germline, CDR1 is SGHRS and CDR2 is YFSETQ. This CDR3 region has 13 residues. CDR3 nucleotides: TGCGCCAGCAGCTTGGTAGCGGGGATTGAGCAGTTCTTC. It yields the protein CASSLVAGIEQFF. Full variable domain (rest looked up from reference TRBV5-1 and TRBJ2-1): KAGVTQTPRYLIKTRGQQVTLSCSPISGHRSVSWYQQTPGQGLQFLFEYFSETQRNKGNFPGRFSGRQFSNSRSEMNVSTLELGDSALYLCASSLVAGIEQFFGPGTRLTVL.

This clone was picked up one time. This chain links TRBV5-1 with TRBJ1-5, with TRBD1 matching 8 bases. V lost 0 bases and J lost 6; bases outside the gene matches: 5. Per germline, CDR1 SGHRS and CDR2 YFSETQ. CDR3 length: 15 amino acids. The CDR3 region is CASSLAAGTGQPQHF. Written as DNA, the CDR3 is TGCGCCAGCAGCTTGGCCGCGGGGACAGGTCAGCCCCAGCATTTT.

This chain connects TRBV6-5 to TRBJ2-2, with D possibly being TRBD1 (6 bases). The V end lost 6 bases, the J end lost 1 base, and 12 bases lay between the germline ends. This CDR3 spans 15 amino acids. Per the germline V gene, CDR1 is MNHEY and CDR2 is SVGAGI. CDR3 DNA sequence: TGTGCCAGCAGGAGGAGACAGGTGAACACCGGGGAGCTGTTTTTT. This translates into CASRRRQVNTGELFF.

V usage is TRBV5-1 and J usage is TRBJ1-2, with D hard to call. The ends were cut back, 0 bases at V and 4 bases at J, with 10 bases in the middle. This CDR3 region has 14 residues. The germline CDR1 and CDR2 sequences are SGHRS and YFSETQ. The CDR3 DNA sequence: TGCGCCAGCAGCTTGGCCAGTCCAATCTATGGCTACACCTTC. This sequence encodes CASSLASPIYGYTF. Supplemented by reference TRBV5-1 and TRBJ1-2, the full variable domain reads KAGVTQTPRYLIKTRGQQVTLSCSPISGHRSVSWYQQTPGQGLQFLFEYFSETQRNKGNFPGRFSGRQFSNSRSEMNVSTLELGDSALYLCASSLASPIYGYTFGSGTRLTVV.

The chain recombines TRBV7-9 with TRBJ2-7; weak D call: TRBD2 (6 bases). Germline V gene data show CDR1 as SEHNR and CDR2 as FQNEAQ (reference sequence). The ends were cut back, 2 bases at V and 6 bases at J, with 14 bases in the middle. The CDR3 loop spans 14 amino acids. Here the CDR3 DNA reads TGTGCCAGCAGCTTACCGGGACTTAAGGGCGAGCAGTACTTC. Its protein product is CASSLPGLKGEQYF.